These 13 T cell receptor beta chains were all obtained from the same sample, sequenced in a study of cytomegalovirus exposure and HLA in healthy donors. Here immunoSEQ multiplex PCR was the method, and the copy in TCRdb shows in-frame clones only, minus some. The sample lists tens of thousands of clones, over 85% occurring once. Sequencing used PBMCs. The receptors originated from a man aged 18 to 29 in good health and CMV-seronegative.

This sequence joins TRBV7-3 and TRBJ2-3, with TRBD1 identical over 7 bases. The germline gives CDR1 SGHTA, CDR2 FQGTGA. The junction had 6 bases not matched to a gene; V was cut back by 5 bases and J by 1 base. The CDR3 is 15 residues long. CDR3 bases: TGTGCCAGCAGCCCGCAAGGGGGCCGCACAGATACGCAGTATTTT. Translated, it gives CASSPQGGRTDTQYF.

The gene calls are TRBV6-5 and TRBJ2-7; TRBD2 matches 8 bases. This CDR3 spans 14 amino acids. V lost 7 bases, J lost 6 bases, and 11 bases stayed unmatched. Looked up from germline, CDR1 is MNHEY and CDR2 is SVGAGI. CDR3 sequence: CASILREGRSEQYF. For the CDR3, the DNA is TGTGCCAGCATTCTTCGGGAGGGGCGGTCCGAGCAGTACTTC.

This sequence joins TRBV9 and TRBJ2-7; 8 nucleotides agree with TRBD2. V lost 5 bases and J lost 3; bases outside the gene matches: 7. Per germline, CDR1 SGDLS and CDR2 YYNGEE. The CDR3 has 14 residues. The CDR3 region is CASSRTAGDYEQYF. Written as DNA, the CDR3 is TGTGCCAGCAGTCGTACAGCGGGGGACTACGAGCAGTACTTC.

V is TRBV7-6 and J is TRBJ2-3, with 8 bases fitting TRBD1. The germline V gene encodes CDR1 SGHVS and CDR2 FNYEAQ. This CDR3 has 14 residues. V trimming: 8 bases; J trimming: 2 bases; junction bases outside the gene matches: 6. The CDR3 loop reads CASRTGRYTDTQYF. The DNA for the CDR3 is TGTGCCAGCCGGACAGGGCGGTACACAGATACGCAGTATTTT.

The chain is built from TRBV19 and TRBJ2-4; 7 bases are a match to TRBD1. The CDR3 extends over 12 amino acids. V shed 1 base and J 12 bases; nucleotides not matched to a gene: 3. CDR1 is LNHDA and CDR2 is SQIVND in the germline V gene (reference sequence). This CDR3 reads CASSIGGQPQYF. Here the CDR3 DNA reads TGTGCCAGTAGTATAGGGGGACAGCCTCAGTACTTC.

V is TRBV9 and J is TRBJ2-7; possibly TRBD2 for D (6 bases). CDR1 and CDR2 (germline): SGDLS, YYNGEE. The CDR3 sequence is 15 residues long. Deletions cut 3 bases from V and 4 bases from J, with 17 bases between. The CDR3 bases are TGTGCCAGCAGCGAAACCGGGACTCCAGTTTACGAGCAGTACTTC. It codes for CASSETGTPVYEQYF. The full variable domain, rest sourced from reference TRBV9 and TRBJ2-7, is DSGVTQTPKHLITATGQRVTLRCSPRSGDLSVYWYQQSLDQGLQFLIQYYNGEERAKGNILERFSAQQFPDLHSELNLSSLELGDSALYFCASSETGTPVYEQYFGPGTRLTVT.

The count of this clone is one. The rearrangement uses TRBV19 and TRBJ2-3, with 9 bases lining up with TRBD2. Germline V gene data show CDR1 as LNHDA and CDR2 as SQIVND (reference sequence). The CDR3 has 16 amino acids. With V trimmed by 10 bases and J by 4 bases, 15 bases remained unmatched. The CDR3 DNA reads TGTGCCACTGGGAGCCCAAGCGGGGGGATCGCAGATACGCAGTATTTT. Translating gives CATGSPSGGIADTQYF.

This rearrangement joins TRBV9 to TRBJ1-2; tentatively, D is TRBD1 (5 bases). From germline, CDR1 is SGDLS and CDR2 YYNGEE. CDR3 size: 13 residues. V was pared by 0 bases and J by 7 bases, with 10 bases between. The CDR3 DNA follows: TGTGCCAGCAGCGTAGATGCCAGGGCTGGCTACACCTTC. It encodes CASSVDARAGYTF.

The genes are TRBV7-8 and TRBJ1-3, with D perhaps TRBD1 (6 bases). This CDR3 spans 17 amino acids. V was cut by 4 bases and J by 3 bases, with 19 bases left in between. CDR1 SGHVS and CDR2 FQNEAQ come from the germline V gene. In DNA, the CDR3 is TGTGCCAGCAGCTCCTATCAAGGGGGGGCGGGTGGAAACACCATATATTTT. It is translated as CASSSYQGGAGGNTIYF.

The CDR3 DNA is TGTGCCAGCAGCCCCGGGACAGTGTCCTCTGGGGCCAACGTCCTGACTTTC. It codes for CASSPGTVSSGANVLTF. The chain has TRBV11-2 and TRBJ2-6, with TRBD1 matching over 7 bases. The J segment lost 0 bases and the V segment lost 5 bases, leaving 7 bases of the junction unmatched. Per germline, CDR1 SGHAT and CDR2 FQNNGV. The CDR3 contains 17 residues.

This sequence joins TRBV27 and TRBJ2-7, with 9 bases that match TRBD1. Trimming took 6 bases from V and 3 from J; bases not matched to a gene: 9. From germline, CDR1 is MNHEY and CDR2 SMNVEV (reference sequence). The CDR3 consists of 15 residues. CDR3 amino acids: CASSLGGTGHYEQYF. The CDR3 DNA sequence: TGTGCCAGCAGCCTAGGGGGGACAGGGCACTACGAGCAGTACTTC.

V usage is TRBV10-2 and J usage is TRBJ1-3; 8 nucleotides line up with TRBD1. The J segment lost 4 bases and the V segment lost 6 bases, leaving 2 bases of the junction unmatched. This CDR3 has 13 amino acids. Per germline, CDR1 WSHSY and CDR2 SAAADI. CDR3 nucleotides: TGCGCCAGCAGGGACAGGGACGGAAACACCATATATTTT. Its translation is CASRDRDGNTIYF.

The chain recombines TRBV30 with TRBJ2-3; the match to TRBD1 covers 7 bases. This CDR3 is built from 15 residues. The J segment lost 5 bases and the V segment lost 0 bases, leaving 8 bases of the junction unmatched. Germline loops: CDR1 GTSNPN, CDR2 SVGIG (reference sequence). This CDR3 is CAWSVRGTAEDTQYF. Written as DNA, the CDR3 is TGTGCCTGGAGTGTCAGGGGGACAGCAGAAGATACGCAGTATTTT.